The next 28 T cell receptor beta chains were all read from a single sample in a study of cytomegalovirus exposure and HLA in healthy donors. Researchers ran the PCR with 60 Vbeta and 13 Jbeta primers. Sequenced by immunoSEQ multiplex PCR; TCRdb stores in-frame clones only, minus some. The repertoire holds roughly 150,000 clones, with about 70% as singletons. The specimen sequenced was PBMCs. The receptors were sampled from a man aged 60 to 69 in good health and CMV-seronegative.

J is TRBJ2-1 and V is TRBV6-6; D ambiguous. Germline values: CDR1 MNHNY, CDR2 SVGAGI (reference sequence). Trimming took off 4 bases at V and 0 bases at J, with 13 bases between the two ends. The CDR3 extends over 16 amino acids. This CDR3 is CASSSDRVGSYNEQFF. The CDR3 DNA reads TGTGCCAGCAGTTCGGATCGGGTGGGCTCCTACAATGAGCAGTTCTTC.

CDR3 loop: CASRGAGVNTEAFF. CDR3 nucleotide sequence: TGTGCCAGCAGGGGGGCGGGGGTGAACACTGAAGCTTTCTTT. The rearrangement links TRBV25-1 to TRBJ1-1, with D possibly being TRBD1 (6 bases). CDR3 length: 14 residues. Germline values: CDR1 MGHDK, CDR2 SYGVNS. V lost 6 bases and J 0 bases, leaving 11 bases between the germline ends.

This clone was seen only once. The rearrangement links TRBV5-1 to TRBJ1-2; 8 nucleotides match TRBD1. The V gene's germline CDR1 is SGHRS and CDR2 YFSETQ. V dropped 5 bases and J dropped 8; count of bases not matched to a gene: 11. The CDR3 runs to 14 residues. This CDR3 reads CASSVGQGREGYTF. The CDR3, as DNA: TGCGCCAGCAGTGTTGGACAGGGAAGAGAAGGCTACACCTTC.

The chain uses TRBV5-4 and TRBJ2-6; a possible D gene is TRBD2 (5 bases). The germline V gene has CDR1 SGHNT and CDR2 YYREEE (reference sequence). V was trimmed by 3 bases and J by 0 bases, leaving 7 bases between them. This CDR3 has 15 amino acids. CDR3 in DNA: TGTGCCAGCAGCTCGCGGGCCTCTGGGGCCAACGTCCTGACTTTC. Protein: CASSSRASGANVLTF.

The CDR3 here is CASSPMTTVNTEAFF. CDR3 DNA: TGTGCCAGCAGTCCGATGACAACTGTGAACACTGAAGCTTTCTTT. V gene TRBV6-1 combines with J gene TRBJ1-1; no firm D call. The germline gives CDR1 MNHNS, CDR2 SASEGT. V lost 5 bases and J lost 0, with 13 bases in between. This CDR3 has 15 residues.

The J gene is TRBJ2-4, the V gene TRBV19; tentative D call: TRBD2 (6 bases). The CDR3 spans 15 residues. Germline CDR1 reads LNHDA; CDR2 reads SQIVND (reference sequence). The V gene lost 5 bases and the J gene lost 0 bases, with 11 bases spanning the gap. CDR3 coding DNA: TGTGCCAGTAGTGGAGGGGACCTAGCCAAAAACATTCAGTACTTC. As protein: CASSGGDLAKNIQYF.

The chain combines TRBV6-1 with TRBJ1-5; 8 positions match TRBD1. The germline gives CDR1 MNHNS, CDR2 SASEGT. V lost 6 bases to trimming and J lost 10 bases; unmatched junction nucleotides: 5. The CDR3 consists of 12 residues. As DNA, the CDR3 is TGTGCCAGCAGGGACAGGGCATATCCCCAGCATTTT. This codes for CASRDRAYPQHF.

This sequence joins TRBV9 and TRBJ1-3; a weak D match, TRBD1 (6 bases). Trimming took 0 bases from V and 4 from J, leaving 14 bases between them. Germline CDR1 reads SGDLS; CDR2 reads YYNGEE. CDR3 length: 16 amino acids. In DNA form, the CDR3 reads TGTGCCAGCAGCGTAGGGGACACGAAGCGGGGAAACACCATATATTTT. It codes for CASSVGDTKRGNTIYF.

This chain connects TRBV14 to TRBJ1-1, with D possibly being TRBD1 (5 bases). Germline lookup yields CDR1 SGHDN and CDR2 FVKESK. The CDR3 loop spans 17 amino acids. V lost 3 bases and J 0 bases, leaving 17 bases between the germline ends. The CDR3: CASSHPQGRPMNTEAFF. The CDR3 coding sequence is TGTGCCAGCAGCCACCCGCAGGGCAGACCAATGAACACTGAAGCTTTCTTT. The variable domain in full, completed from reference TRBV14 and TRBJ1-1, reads EAGVTQFPSHSVIEKGQTVTLRCDPISGHDNLYWYRRVMGKEIKFLLHFVKESKQDESGMPNNRFLAERTGGTYSTLKVQPAELEDSGVYFCASSHPQGRPMNTEAFFGQGTRLTVV.

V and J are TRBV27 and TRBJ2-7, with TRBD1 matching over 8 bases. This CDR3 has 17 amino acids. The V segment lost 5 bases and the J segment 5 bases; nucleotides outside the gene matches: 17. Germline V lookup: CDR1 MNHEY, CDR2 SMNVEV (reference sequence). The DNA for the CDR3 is TGTGCCAGCAGTCACTCCAGGACAGGGAGCGTAGCCCACGAGCAGTACTTC. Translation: CASSHSRTGSVAHEQYF.

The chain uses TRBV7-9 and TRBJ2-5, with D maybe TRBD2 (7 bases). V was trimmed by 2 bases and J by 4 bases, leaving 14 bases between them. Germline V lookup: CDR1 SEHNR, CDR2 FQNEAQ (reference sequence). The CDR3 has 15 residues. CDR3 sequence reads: CASSLRGAGGETQYF. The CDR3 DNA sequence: TGTGCCAGCAGCTTACGGGGGGCCGGGGGAGAGACCCAGTACTTC.

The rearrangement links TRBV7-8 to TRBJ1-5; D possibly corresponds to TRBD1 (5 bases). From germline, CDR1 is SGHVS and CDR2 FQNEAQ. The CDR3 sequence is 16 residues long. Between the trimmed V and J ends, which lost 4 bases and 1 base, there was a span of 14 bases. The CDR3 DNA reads TGTGCCAGCAGCTCCACCGGGACTCCAAGCAATCAGCCCCAGCATTTT. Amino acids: CASSSTGTPSNQPQHF. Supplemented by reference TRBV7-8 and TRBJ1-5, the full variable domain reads GAGVSQSPRYKVAKRGQDVALRCDPISGHVSLFWYQQALGQGPEFLTYFQNEAQLDKSGLPSDRFFAERPEGSVSTLKIQRTQQEDSAVYLCASSSTGTPSNQPQHFGDGTRLSIL.

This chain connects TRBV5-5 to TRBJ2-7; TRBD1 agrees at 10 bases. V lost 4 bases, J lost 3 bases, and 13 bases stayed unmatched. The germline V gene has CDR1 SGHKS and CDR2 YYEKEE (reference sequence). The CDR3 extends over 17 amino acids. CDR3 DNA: TGTGCCAGCAGCCCGAAACCGGGACAGGGGTTCCTCTACGAGCAGTACTTC. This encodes CASSPKPGQGFLYEQYF.

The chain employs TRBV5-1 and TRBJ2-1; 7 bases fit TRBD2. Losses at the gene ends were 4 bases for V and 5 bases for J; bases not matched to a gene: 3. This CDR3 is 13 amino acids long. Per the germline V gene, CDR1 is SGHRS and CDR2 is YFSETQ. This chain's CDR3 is CASSRGSNNEQFF. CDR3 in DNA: TGCGCCAGCAGCCGCGGGAGCAACAATGAGCAGTTCTTC.

CDR3 amino acids: CASSYSTVNYGYTF. The CDR3 DNA reads as TGTGCCAGCAGTTACTCCACAGTTAACTATGGCTACACCTTC. The chain recombines TRBV6-5 with TRBJ1-2; D is unclear. The CDR3 has 14 residues. Trimming cost V 0 bases and J 1 base, with 6 bases left between them. Germline values: CDR1 MNHEY, CDR2 SVGAGI.

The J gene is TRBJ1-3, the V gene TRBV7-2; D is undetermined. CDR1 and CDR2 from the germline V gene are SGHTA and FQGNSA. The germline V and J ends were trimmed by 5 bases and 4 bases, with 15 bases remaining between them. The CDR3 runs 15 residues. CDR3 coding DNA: TGTGCCAGCAGCCCCTCTTCGCTAACCGGAAACACCATATATTTT. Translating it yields CASSPSSLTGNTIYF.

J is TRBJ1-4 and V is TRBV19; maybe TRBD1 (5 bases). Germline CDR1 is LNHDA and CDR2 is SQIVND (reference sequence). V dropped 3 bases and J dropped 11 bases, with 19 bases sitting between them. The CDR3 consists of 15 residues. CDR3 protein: CASSIGSREAEKLFF. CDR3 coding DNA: TGTGCCAGTAGTATTGGGAGCAGGGAGGCAGAGAAACTGTTTTTT.

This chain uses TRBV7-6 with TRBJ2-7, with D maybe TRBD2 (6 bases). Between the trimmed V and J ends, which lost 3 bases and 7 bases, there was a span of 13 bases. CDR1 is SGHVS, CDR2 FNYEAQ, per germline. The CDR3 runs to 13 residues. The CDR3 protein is CASSFSPGREQYF. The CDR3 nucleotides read TGTGCCAGCAGCTTCTCCCCCGGGAGAGAGCAGTACTTC.

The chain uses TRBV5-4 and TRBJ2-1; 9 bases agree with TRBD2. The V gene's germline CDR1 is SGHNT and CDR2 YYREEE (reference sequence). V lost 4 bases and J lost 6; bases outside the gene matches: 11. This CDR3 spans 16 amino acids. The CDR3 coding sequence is TGTGCCAGCAGCGGTTTTAGCGGGAGTCGACCCAATGAGCAGTTCTTC. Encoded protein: CASSGFSGSRPNEQFF.

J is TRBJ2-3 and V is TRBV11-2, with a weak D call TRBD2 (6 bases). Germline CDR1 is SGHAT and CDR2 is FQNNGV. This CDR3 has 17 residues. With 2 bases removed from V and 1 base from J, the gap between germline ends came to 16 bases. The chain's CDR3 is CASSLRASASRTDTQYF. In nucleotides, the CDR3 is TGTGCCAGCAGCTTAAGGGCTAGCGCCTCCCGCACAGATACGCAGTATTTT.

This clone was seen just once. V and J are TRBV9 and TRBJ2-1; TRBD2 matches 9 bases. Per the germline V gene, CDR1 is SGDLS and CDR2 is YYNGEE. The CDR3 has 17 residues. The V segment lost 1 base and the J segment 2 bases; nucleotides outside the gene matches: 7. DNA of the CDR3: TGTGCCAGCAGCGTAAGTGGACTAGCGCCTCCCTACAATGAGCAGTTCTTC. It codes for CASSVSGLAPPYNEQFF.

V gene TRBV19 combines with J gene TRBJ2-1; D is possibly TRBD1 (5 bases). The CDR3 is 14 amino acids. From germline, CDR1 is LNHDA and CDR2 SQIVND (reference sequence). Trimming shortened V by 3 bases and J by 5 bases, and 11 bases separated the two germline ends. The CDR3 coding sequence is TGTGCCAGTAGTATTTCAGACAGCGACAATGAGCAGTTCTTC. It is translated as CASSISDSDNEQFF.

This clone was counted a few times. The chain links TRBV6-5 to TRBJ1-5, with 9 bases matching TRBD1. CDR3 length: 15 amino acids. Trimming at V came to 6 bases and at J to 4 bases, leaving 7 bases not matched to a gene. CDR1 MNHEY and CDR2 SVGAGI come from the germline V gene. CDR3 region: CASSRTGAENQPQHF. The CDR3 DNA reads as TGTGCCAGCAGCCGGACAGGGGCCGAAAATCAGCCCCAGCATTTT.

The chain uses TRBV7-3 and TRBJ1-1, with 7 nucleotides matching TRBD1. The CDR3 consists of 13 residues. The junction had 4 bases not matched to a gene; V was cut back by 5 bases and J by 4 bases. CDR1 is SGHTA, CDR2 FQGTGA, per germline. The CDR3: CASSAGTATEAFF. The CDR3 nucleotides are TGTGCCAGCAGCGCCGGGACAGCCACTGAAGCTTTCTTT.

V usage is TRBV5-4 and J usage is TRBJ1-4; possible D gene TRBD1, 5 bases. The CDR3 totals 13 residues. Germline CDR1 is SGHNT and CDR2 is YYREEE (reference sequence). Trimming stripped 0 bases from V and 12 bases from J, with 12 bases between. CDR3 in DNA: TGTGCCAGCAGCTTGGAGGGCAGGGAAGAACTGTTTTTT. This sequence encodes CASSLEGREELFF.

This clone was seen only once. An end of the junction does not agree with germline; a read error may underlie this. CDR3 DNA sequence: TGTTCCAGCAGCTTCACCACTGGGACAGGGGAAAATCAGCCCCAGCATTTT. Its translation: CSSSFTTGTGENQPQHF. V is TRBV7-9 and J is TRBJ1-5, with 10 bases identical to TRBD1. The CDR3 has 17 residues. CDR1 is SEHNR and CDR2 is FQNEAQ in the germline V gene (reference sequence).

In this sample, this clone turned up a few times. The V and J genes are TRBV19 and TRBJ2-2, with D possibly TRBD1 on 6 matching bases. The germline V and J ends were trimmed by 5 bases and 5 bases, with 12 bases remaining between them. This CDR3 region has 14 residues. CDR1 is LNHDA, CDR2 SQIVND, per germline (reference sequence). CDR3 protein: CASSPGQRTGELFF. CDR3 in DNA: TGTGCCAGTAGTCCGGGACAAAGAACCGGGGAGCTGTTTTTT.

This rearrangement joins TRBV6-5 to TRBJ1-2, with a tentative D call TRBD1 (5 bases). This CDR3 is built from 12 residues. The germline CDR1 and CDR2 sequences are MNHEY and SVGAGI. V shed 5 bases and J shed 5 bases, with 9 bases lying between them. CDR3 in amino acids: CASSNTGYGYTF. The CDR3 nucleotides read TGTGCCAGCAGTAATACAGGATATGGCTACACCTTC.